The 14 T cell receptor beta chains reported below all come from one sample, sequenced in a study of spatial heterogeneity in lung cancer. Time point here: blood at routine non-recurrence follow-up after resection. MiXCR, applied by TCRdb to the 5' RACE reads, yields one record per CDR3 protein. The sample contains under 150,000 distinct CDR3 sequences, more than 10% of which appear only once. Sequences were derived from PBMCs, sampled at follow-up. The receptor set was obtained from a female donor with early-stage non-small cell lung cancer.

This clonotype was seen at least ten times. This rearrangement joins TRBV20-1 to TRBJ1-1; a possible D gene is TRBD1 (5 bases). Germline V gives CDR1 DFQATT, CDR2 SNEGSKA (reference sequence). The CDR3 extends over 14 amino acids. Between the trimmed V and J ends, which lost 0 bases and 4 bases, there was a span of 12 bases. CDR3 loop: CSAREDGGSTEAFF. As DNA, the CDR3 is TGCAGTGCTAGAGAGGATGGGGGTAGCACTGAAGCTTTCTTT.

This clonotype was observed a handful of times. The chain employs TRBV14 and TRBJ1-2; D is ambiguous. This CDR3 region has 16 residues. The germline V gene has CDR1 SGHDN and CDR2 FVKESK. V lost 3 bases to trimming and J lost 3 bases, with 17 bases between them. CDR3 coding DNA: TGTGCCAGCAGCCAGTTCCCCTTGGTCAGCTACTATGGCTACACCTTC. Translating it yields CASSQFPLVSYYGYTF.

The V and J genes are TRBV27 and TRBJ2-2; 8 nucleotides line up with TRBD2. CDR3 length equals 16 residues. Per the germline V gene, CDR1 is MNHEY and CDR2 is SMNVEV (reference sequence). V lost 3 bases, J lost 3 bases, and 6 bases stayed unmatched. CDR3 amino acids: CASSFIGRADTGELFF. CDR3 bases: TGTGCCAGCAGTTTTATCGGGAGGGCGGACACCGGGGAGCTGTTTTTT.

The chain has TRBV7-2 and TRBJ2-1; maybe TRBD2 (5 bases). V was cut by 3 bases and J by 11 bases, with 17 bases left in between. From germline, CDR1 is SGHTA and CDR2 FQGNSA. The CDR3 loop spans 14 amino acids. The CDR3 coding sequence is TGTGCCAGCAGCTTGCGGGCCACCTGGAATAAGCAGTTCTTC. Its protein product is CASSLRATWNKQFF.

CDR3 bases: TGTGCCAGTAGACCCGGGACTGACTACGAGCAGTACTTC. It translates to CASRPGTDYEQYF. The chain uses TRBV19 and TRBJ2-7; weak D call: TRBD2 (6 bases). V lost 6 bases, J lost 3 bases, and 12 bases lay in between. CDR1 is LNHDA, CDR2 SQIVND, per germline (reference sequence). The CDR3 runs to 13 residues.

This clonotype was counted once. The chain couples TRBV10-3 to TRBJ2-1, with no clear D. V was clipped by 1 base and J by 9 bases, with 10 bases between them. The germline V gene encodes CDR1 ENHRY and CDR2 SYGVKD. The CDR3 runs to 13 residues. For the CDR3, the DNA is TGTGCCATCAGTGAGTTGGAACGCGGTGAGCAGTTCTTC. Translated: CAISELERGEQFF.

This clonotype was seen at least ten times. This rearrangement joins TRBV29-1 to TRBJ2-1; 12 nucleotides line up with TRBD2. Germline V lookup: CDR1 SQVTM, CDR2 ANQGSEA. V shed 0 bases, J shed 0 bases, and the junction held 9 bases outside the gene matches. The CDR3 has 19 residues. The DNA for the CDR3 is TGCAGCGTTGAAGATCCGCAGGGACTAGCGGGTAGCTCCTACAATGAGCAGTTCTTC. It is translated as CSVEDPQGLAGSSYNEQFF.

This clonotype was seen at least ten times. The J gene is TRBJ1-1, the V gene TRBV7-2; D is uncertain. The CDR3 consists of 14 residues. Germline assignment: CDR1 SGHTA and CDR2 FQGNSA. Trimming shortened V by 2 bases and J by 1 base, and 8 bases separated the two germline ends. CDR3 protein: CASSLSEGNTEAFF. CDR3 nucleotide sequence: TGTGCCAGCAGCTTATCGGAGGGGAACACTGAAGCTTTCTTT. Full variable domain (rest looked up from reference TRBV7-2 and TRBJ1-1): GAGVSQSPSNKVTEKGKDVELRCDPISGHTALYWYRQSLGQGLEFLIYFQGNSAPDKSGLPSDRFSAERTGGSVSTLTIQRTQQEDSAVYLCASSLSEGNTEAFFGQGTRLTVV.

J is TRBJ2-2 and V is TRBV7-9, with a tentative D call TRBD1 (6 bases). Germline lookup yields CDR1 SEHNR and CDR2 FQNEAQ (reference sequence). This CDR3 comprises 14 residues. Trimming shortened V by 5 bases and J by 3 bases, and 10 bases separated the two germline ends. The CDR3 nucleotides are TGTGCCAGCAGCCAGAGACAGGACACCGGGGAGCTGTTTTTT. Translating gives CASSQRQDTGELFF.

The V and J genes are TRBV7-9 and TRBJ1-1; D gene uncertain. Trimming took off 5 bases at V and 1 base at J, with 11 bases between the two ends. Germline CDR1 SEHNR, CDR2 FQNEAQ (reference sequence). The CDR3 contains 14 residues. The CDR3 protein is CASSVYRANTEAFF. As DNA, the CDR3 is TGTGCCAGCAGCGTTTATCGGGCGAACACTGAAGCTTTCTTT.

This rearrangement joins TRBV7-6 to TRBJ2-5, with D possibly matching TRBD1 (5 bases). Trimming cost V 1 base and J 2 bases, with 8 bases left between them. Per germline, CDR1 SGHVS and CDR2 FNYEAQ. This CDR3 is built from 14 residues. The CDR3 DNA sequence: TGTGCCAGCAGCTTAGTGGGGCAGCAAGAGACCCAGTACTTC. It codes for CASSLVGQQETQYF.

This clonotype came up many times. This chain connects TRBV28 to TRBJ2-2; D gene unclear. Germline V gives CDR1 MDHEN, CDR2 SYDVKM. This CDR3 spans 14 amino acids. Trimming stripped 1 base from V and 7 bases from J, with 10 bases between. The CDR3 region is CASSLSNGIGELFF. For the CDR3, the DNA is TGTGCCAGCAGTTTATCGAACGGAATCGGGGAGCTGTTTTTT.

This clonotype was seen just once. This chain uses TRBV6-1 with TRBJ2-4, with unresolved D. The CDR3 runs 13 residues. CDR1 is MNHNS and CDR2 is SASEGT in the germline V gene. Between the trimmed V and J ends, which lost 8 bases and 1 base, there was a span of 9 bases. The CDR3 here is CASGTRAKNIQYF. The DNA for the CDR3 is TGTGCCAGCGGAACGCGGGCCAAAAACATTCAGTACTTC.

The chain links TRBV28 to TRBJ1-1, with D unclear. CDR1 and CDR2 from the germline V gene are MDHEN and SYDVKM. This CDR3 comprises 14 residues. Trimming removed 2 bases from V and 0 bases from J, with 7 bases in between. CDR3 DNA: TGTGCCAGCAGTTTAAGCATGATGAACACTGAAGCTTTCTTT. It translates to CASSLSMMNTEAFF.